This TCR beta chain was found in a study of CD8+ T cells in alopecia areata. In the study overall: For the treated group, dosing was oral tofacitinib at 5 to 10 mg twice daily. Study results and limitations: For patients receiving tofacitinib, scalp clonality and expanded CD8+ clones among the top 100 significantly decreased.

Extracted RNA was reverse transcribed, and the resulting cDNA served as sequencing template. TCRdb's copy holds only in-frame clones and misses some; the assay was immunoSEQ multiplex PCR. The sample holds hundreds of thousands of clones, 60% seen once. The V end was cut by 2 bases, the J end by 7 bases, with 6 bases between. The CDR3 has 12 amino acids. Germline CDR1 reads MNHEY; CDR2 reads SVGAGI. Treatment in this sample: oral pan-JAK inhibitor, 5-10 mg twice daily. From alopecia areata patients, lesional scalp punch biopsies and peripheral blood were collected. Comments on this clone: What it binds is not known.

The TCR comes from a human donor with alopecia areata. Sequencing used CD4+ T cells sorted from blood, obtained at approximately week 52, from a patient treated with tofacitinib. The chain links TRBV6-5 to TRBJ2-1; no definite D call. The CDR3 sequence: CASSYNGNEQFF. In nucleotides, the CDR3 is TGTGCCAGCAGTTACAACGGAAATGAGCAGTTCTTC.